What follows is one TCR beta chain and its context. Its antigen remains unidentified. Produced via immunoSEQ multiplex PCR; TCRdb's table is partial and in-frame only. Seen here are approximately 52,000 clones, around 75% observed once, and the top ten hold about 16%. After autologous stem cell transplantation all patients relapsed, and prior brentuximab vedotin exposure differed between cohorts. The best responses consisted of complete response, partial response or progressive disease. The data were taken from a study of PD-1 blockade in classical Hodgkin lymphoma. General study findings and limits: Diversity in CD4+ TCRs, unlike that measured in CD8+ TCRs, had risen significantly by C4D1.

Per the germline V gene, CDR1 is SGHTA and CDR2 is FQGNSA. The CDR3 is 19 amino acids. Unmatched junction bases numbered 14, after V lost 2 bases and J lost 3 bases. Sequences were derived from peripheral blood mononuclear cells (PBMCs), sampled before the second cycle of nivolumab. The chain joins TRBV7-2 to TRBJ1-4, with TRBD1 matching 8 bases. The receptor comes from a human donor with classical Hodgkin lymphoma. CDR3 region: CASSLSYPGQDLPNEKLFF. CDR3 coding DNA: TGTGCCAGCAGCTTATCGTATCCGGGACAGGACCTGCCTAATGAAAAACTGTTTTTT.